The present T cell receptor beta chain was sequenced within a study of blood T cells in healthy people across ages. In the study overall: There was about one barcoded beta molecule captured by template switching per two T cells.

For the second PCR, which ran for roughly 7 to 11 cycles, a sample-barcoded 5' primer and a J-beta primer mix were used. Each cDNA molecule carried a tag from a template-switch adaptor that contained 12 random nucleotides. Each sample provided no less than 2.5 million CDR3-containing paired-end reads. TCRdb re-called the 5' RACE reads with MiXCR, one entry per CDR3 protein. The sample contains about 1.4 million distinct CDR3 sequences, roughly 59% of which appear only once. On this clonotype itself: Its antigen remains unknown.

The CDR3 spans 13 residues. The V end was cut by 2 bases, the J end by 15 bases, with 17 bases between. CDR1 is SGHAT and CDR2 is FQDESV in the germline V gene (reference sequence). Findings and caveats of the study: Roughly linear declines in TCR beta diversity per million T cells occurred with age.

The clonotype originates from a young man in good health. This chain joins TRBV11-1 and TRBJ2-1; possibly TRBD2 for D (6 bases). What was sequenced was blood. The DNA of the CDR3 is TGTGCCAGCAGCTTATCGCGCAGCGGGTGGCTGTTCTTC. Its translation: CASSLSRSGWLFF.